The 21 T cell receptor beta chains below all came from one sample that was sequenced in a study of regulatory and conventional T cells in RAG deficiency. Libraries were prepared by immunoSEQ multiplex PCR; TCRdb keeps only in-frame clonotypes and omits some of them. The data contain 6,000 to 7,500 clones, around 80% of them singletons. This sample also appeared in a second study, on regulatory T cells. That source adds: The PCR used 52 TRBV and 13 TRBJ primers.

What was sequenced was CD8+ T cells sorted from blood. The receptors originated from a human donor in good health.

This clone has a single count. This chain uses TRBV27 with TRBJ2-1, with TRBD1 identical over 8 bases. The V and J ends lost 2 bases and 8 bases, in that order; junction bases with no gene match: 11. There are 16 residues in the CDR3. Germline lookup yields CDR1 MNHEY and CDR2 SMNVEV (reference sequence). In DNA form, the CDR3 reads TGTGCCAGCAGTTTAGGGCCAGGGGGCGCGCAGTATGAGCAGTTCTTC. Protein: CASSLGPGGAQYEQFF.

This chain connects TRBV7-9 to TRBJ1-2; 8 nucleotides agree with TRBD1. CDR1 SEHNR and CDR2 FQNEAQ come from the germline V gene (reference sequence). The CDR3 consists of 15 residues. Germline trimming cut 7 bases from V and 8 bases from J; bases unmatched to any gene: 15. The CDR3 spells CASTWRQGRGEGYTF. The CDR3 nucleotides are TGTGCCAGCACCTGGAGACAGGGGAGAGGAGAGGGCTACACCTTC.

This chain uses TRBV7-8 with TRBJ1-2; 9 bases are shared with TRBD1. The trim removed 1 base at V and 1 base at J, leaving 7 bases unmatched. Germline V gene sequence: CDR1 SGHVS, CDR2 FQNEAQ. The length of the CDR3 is 17 residues. CDR3 sequence reads: CASSLGGTGSFNYGYTF. CDR3 in DNA: TGTGCCAGCAGCTTAGGGGGGACAGGGAGTTTTAACTATGGCTACACCTTC. Looking up the rest from reference TRBV7-8 and TRBJ1-2 gives the full variable domain: GAGVSQSPRYKVAKRGQDVALRCDPISGHVSLFWYQQALGQGPEFLTYFQNEAQLDKSGLPSDRFFAERPEGSVSTLKIQRTQQEDSAVYLCASSLGGTGSFNYGYTFGSGTRLTVV.

This chain links TRBV5-1 with TRBJ1-1; the D gene is possibly TRBD1 (5 bases). CDR1 is SGHRS, CDR2 YFSETQ, per germline. This CDR3 has 14 residues. The V end was cut by 5 bases, the J end by 3 bases, with 14 bases between. This CDR3 reads CASRIRDAHTEAFF. DNA for the CDR3: TGCGCCAGCAGGATCCGGGACGCCCACACTGAAGCTTTCTTT.

This clone was counted only a few times. The V gene is TRBV7-9, the J gene TRBJ2-7; D unresolved. With 1 base removed from V and 1 base from J, the gap between germline ends came to 5 bases. Germline V gives CDR1 SEHNR, CDR2 FQNEAQ (reference sequence). CDR3 length: 13 amino acids. CDR3 region: CASSLGASYEQYF. The CDR3 DNA reads as TGTGCCAGCAGCTTAGGGGCGTCCTACGAGCAGTACTTC.

This clone was counted only a few times. The chain employs TRBV7-6 and TRBJ2-3; the match to TRBD1 covers 8 bases. The CDR3 contains 15 residues. Germline V CDR1 and CDR2: SGHVS, FNYEAQ. Trimming at V came to 2 bases and at J to 2 bases, leaving 3 bases not matched to a gene. CDR3 residues: CASSLQGATTDTQYF. Written as DNA, the CDR3 is TGTGCCAGCAGCTTACAGGGGGCTACCACAGATACGCAGTATTTT.

This clone rates as large (0.1 to 1%). The V and J genes are TRBV5-1 and TRBJ1-4, with a weak D call TRBD1 (6 bases). This CDR3 has 14 residues. From germline, CDR1 is SGHRS and CDR2 YFSETQ. The ends were cut back, 6 bases at V and 4 bases at J, with 13 bases in the middle. The CDR3 DNA reads as TGCGCCAGCAAGACCCCAGGGGATAATGAAAAACTGTTTTTT. Protein: CASKTPGDNEKLFF.

The gene calls are TRBV5-6 and TRBJ1-1; TRBD1 matches 8 bases. The germline CDR1 and CDR2 sequences are SGHDT and YYEEEE. J was trimmed by 3 bases and V by 7 bases; bases with no gene match: 5. The CDR3 totals 13 residues. DNA of the CDR3: TGTGCCAGCTATGCAGGGGGCCACACTGAAGCTTTCTTT. As protein: CASYAGGHTEAFF.

The chain couples TRBV5-4 to TRBJ2-5, with D perhaps TRBD2 (5 bases). The CDR3 is made up of 14 amino acids. Between the trimmed V and J ends, which lost 4 bases and 5 bases, there was a span of 15 bases. CDR1 is SGHNT, CDR2 YYREEE, per germline (reference sequence). CDR3 region: CASSLKEAGETQYF. CDR3 sequence (DNA): TGTGCCAGCAGCCTGAAGGAGGCCGGCGAGACCCAGTACTTC.

The V call is TRBV7-6, the J call TRBJ1-3; D is perhaps TRBD1 (5 bases). Trimming pared 1 base from V and 0 bases from J, leaving 13 bases between. The germline V gene encodes CDR1 SGHVS and CDR2 FNYEAQ. The CDR3 is made up of 17 amino acids. The CDR3 nucleotides read TGTGCCAGCAGCTTAGGGGCAGGGAAACCCTCTGGAAACACCATATATTTT. Protein product: CASSLGAGKPSGNTIYF.

The chain couples TRBV14 to TRBJ1-4; 7 nucleotides line up with TRBD1. This CDR3 spans 15 amino acids. V was clipped by 2 bases and J by 6 bases; unmatched bases: 6. CDR1 is SGHDN and CDR2 is FVKESK in the germline V gene. CDR3 protein: CASSQYGTVYEKLFF. The CDR3 region has the DNA TGTGCCAGCAGCCAATACGGGACAGTGTATGAAAAACTGTTTTTT.

The V and J genes are TRBV30 and TRBJ1-4, with D uncertain. Germline CDR1 and CDR2: GTSNPN and SVGIG (reference sequence). The V end was cut by 0 bases, the J end by 3 bases, with 14 bases between. CDR3 length: 16 residues. CDR3 amino acids: CAWSVREGWSNEKLFF. CDR3 bases: TGTGCCTGGAGTGTACGGGAGGGATGGTCTAATGAAAAACTGTTTTTT.

The chain recombines TRBV9 with TRBJ2-5; no definite D call. Germline CDR1 SGDLS, CDR2 YYNGEE. Deletions cut 0 bases from V and 5 bases from J, with 8 bases between. CDR3 length: 13 amino acids. CDR3 in amino acids: CASSVAAEETQYF. The DNA of the CDR3 is TGTGCCAGCAGCGTAGCGGCTGAGGAGACCCAGTACTTC.

This chain connects TRBV10-3 to TRBJ1-2; no clear D gene. The germline V gene has CDR1 ENHRY and CDR2 SYGVKD. The CDR3 extends over 14 amino acids. V was pared by 2 bases and J by 2 bases, with 9 bases between. Written as DNA, the CDR3 is TGTGCCATCAGTGAGCCGGGCCCGAACTATGGCTACACCTTC. It specifies CAISEPGPNYGYTF.

This rearrangement joins TRBV7-3 to TRBJ2-7, with TRBD2 as a possible D gene (5 bases). The CDR3 totals 13 residues. Germline CDR1 and CDR2: SGHTA and FQGTGA. V lost 6 bases to trimming and J lost 0 bases, with 9 bases between them. The CDR3 spells CASRAGLSYEQYF. The CDR3 DNA is TGTGCCAGCAGGGCAGGACTCTCCTACGAGCAGTACTTC.

The chain links TRBV28 to TRBJ2-1, with a weak D call TRBD2 (6 bases). V was shortened by 5 bases and J by 6 bases, with 14 bases between the two germline ends. The germline V gene has CDR1 MDHEN and CDR2 SYDVKM. This CDR3 spans 14 amino acids. The CDR3 DNA reads TGTGCCAGCAGTCCCCCCGGGACTCTCAATGAGCAGTTCTTC. This translates into CASSPPGTLNEQFF.

The chain combines TRBV9 with TRBJ2-5; tentatively, D is TRBD1 or TRBD2 (5 bases each). Per the germline V gene, CDR1 is SGDLS and CDR2 is YYNGEE. The CDR3 extends over 16 amino acids. Trimming shortened V by 0 bases and J by 4 bases, and 16 bases separated the two germline ends. CDR3: CASSVGWTPGAETQYF. The CDR3 region has the DNA TGTGCCAGCAGCGTAGGGTGGACTCCTGGGGCAGAGACCCAGTACTTC. Looking up the rest from reference TRBV9 and TRBJ2-5 gives the full variable domain: DSGVTQTPKHLITATGQRVTLRCSPRSGDLSVYWYQQSLDQGLQFLIQYYNGEERAKGNILERFSAQQFPDLHSELNLSSLELGDSALYFCASSVGWTPGAETQYFGPGTRLLVL.

This sequence joins TRBV4-2 and TRBJ2-7, with 7 bases aligning to TRBD2. After removal of 4 bases from V and 2 bases from J, the junction contained 2 bases not matched to a gene. Germline lookup yields CDR1 LGHNA and CDR2 YNFKEQ. The CDR3 is made up of 13 amino acids. CDR3 nucleotide sequence: TGTGCCAGCAGCCCAGCGGGGACCTACGAGCAGTACTTC. It yields the protein CASSPAGTYEQYF.

The rearrangement joins TRBV7-9 to TRBJ2-7; TRBD1 matches 9 bases. With 4 bases clipped from V and 3 bases from J, the junction kept 7 bases outside the gene matches. The CDR3 is made up of 15 amino acids. Germline-derived CDR1 and CDR2 are SEHNR and FQNEAQ (reference sequence). The CDR3 coding sequence is TGTGCCAGCAGCTCCTACAGGGGGCAAGGCTACGAGCAGTACTTC. Translating gives CASSSYRGQGYEQYF.

The chain has TRBV6-5 and TRBJ2-5, with 8 positions matching TRBD2. Germline CDR1 and CDR2: MNHEY and SVGAGI. V lost 2 bases and J lost 5; bases outside the gene matches: 7. This CDR3 has 15 residues. This CDR3 reads CASSYNRGGRETQYF. In DNA form, the CDR3 reads TGTGCCAGCAGTTACAACCGGGGGGGCAGGGAGACCCAGTACTTC.

The J gene is TRBJ2-3, the V gene TRBV4-1; the D is unclear. The CDR3 length is 14 residues. The V gene's germline CDR1 is MGHRA and CDR2 YSYEKL. V was clipped by 1 base and J by 2 bases, with 7 bases between them. The CDR3 here is CASSQVPDTDTQYF. CDR3 nucleotide sequence: TGCGCCAGCAGCCAAGTTCCTGACACAGATACGCAGTATTTT.